The 13 T cell receptor beta chains given below trace back to one sample, sequenced in a study of CD8+CD57+ T cells in acquired aplastic anemia. The sequenced patients had an expansion of CD8+CD57+ cells seen by flow cytometry. Genomic DNA was employed as the template in profiling TCR beta VDJ and CDR3. TCRdb re-called the reads through MiXCR, storing one row per CDR3 protein. The data show around 50,000 distinct CDR3 sequences, approximately 52% seen once. Sequencing used sorted CD4+, CD8+, or CD8+CD57+ T cells (not recorded which) from PBMCs. These receptors all stem from a human donor with aplastic anemia.

The V and J genes are TRBV19 and TRBJ2-3; D gene unclear. Trimming stripped 3 bases from V and 5 bases from J, with 6 bases between. Germline V gene sequence: CDR1 LNHDA, CDR2 SQIVND (reference sequence). CDR3 length equals 12 residues. CDR3: CASSIIGDTQYF. The CDR3 region has the DNA TGTGCCAGTAGTATTATTGGAGATACGCAGTATTTT. The entire variable domain, with the rest obtained from reference TRBV19 and TRBJ2-3, is as follows: DGGITQSPKYLFRKEGQNVTLSCEQNLNHDAMYWYRQDPGQGLRLIYYSQIVNDFQKGDIAEGYSVSREKKESFPLTVTSAQKNPTAFYLCASSIIGDTQYFGPGTRLTVL.

This rearrangement joins TRBV5-8 to TRBJ1-2; no firm D call. Between the trimmed V and J ends, which lost 6 bases and 2 bases, there was a span of 11 bases. CDR1 and CDR2 (germline): SGHTS, YDEGEE. This CDR3 comprises 13 residues. This CDR3 is CASNLAVNYGYTF. The CDR3 nucleotides read TGTGCCAGCAACTTAGCAGTCAACTATGGCTACACCTTC.

The V call is TRBV11-1, the J call TRBJ1-4; 7 bases align to TRBD1. Germline-derived CDR1 and CDR2 are SGHAT and FQDESV (reference sequence). There are 14 residues in the CDR3. V lost 5 bases to trimming and J lost 3 bases; unmatched junction nucleotides: 3. Here the CDR3 reads CASSPGQPNEKLFF. The DNA for the CDR3 is TGTGCCAGCAGCCCGGGACAGCCTAATGAAAAACTGTTTTTT.

The V call is TRBV5-1, the J call TRBJ2-5; D might be TRBD1 (5 bases). The V end lost 4 bases, the J end lost 5 bases, and 18 bases lay between the germline ends. Germline CDR1 is SGHRS and CDR2 is YFSETQ. This CDR3 comprises 15 residues. The CDR3 protein is CASSTLPLGRETQYF. DNA for the CDR3: TGCGCCAGCAGCACATTGCCATTGGGGCGGGAGACCCAGTACTTC.

This clonotype was seen only a few times. The chain uses TRBV7-7 and TRBJ2-7; weak D call: TRBD1 (6 bases). This CDR3 comprises 15 residues. Germline CDR1 reads SSHAT; CDR2 reads FNYEAQ (reference sequence). Trimming shortened V by 2 bases and J by 0 bases, and 11 bases separated the two germline ends. The CDR3 reads CASSLYQGSSYEQYF. The CDR3 DNA follows: TGTGCCAGCAGCTTATATCAGGGGAGCTCCTACGAGCAGTACTTC.

This clonotype was detected ten times or more. This rearrangement joins TRBV6-1 to TRBJ2-7; tentatively, D is TRBD1 or TRBD2 (5 bases each). In germline, CDR1 is MNHNS, CDR2 SASEGT. Trimming shortened V by 5 bases and J by 2 bases, and 13 bases separated the two germline ends. The CDR3 is 14 residues long. The CDR3 DNA is TGTGCCAGCAGTCGGGACCTCCTCCCCTACGAGCAGTACTTC. Protein product: CASSRDLLPYEQYF.

In the case of this clonotype: Given a much more abundant clone one base away, this may be a read error. The chain carries TRBV11-2 and TRBJ1-5; unclear D gene. The CDR3 covers 13 residues. Germline V gene lookup returns CDR1 SGHAT and CDR2 FQNNGV. This CDR3 reads CASSLGRNRPQHF. DNA for the CDR3: TGTGCCAGCAGCTTAGGCAGAAATCGGCCCCAGCATTTT. Full variable domain (rest looked up from reference TRBV11-2 and TRBJ1-5): EAGVAQSPRYKIIEKRQSVAFWCNPISGHATLYWYQQILGQGPKLLIQFQNNGVVDDSQLPKDRFSAERLKGVDSTLKIQPAKLEDSAVYLCASSLGRNRPQHFGDGTRLSIL.

The chain carries TRBV19 and TRBJ2-5; D possibly corresponds to TRBD2 (5 bases). The CDR3 is 15 residues long. V lost 5 bases and J lost 2, with 15 bases in between. CDR1 and CDR2 from the germline V gene are LNHDA and SQIVND (reference sequence). The CDR3 loop is CASSFRLTAQETQYF. CDR3 DNA: TGTGCCAGTAGTTTTAGACTAACGGCACAAGAGACCCAGTACTTC. The complete variable domain, with remaining parts taken from reference TRBV19 and TRBJ2-5, reads DGGITQSPKYLFRKEGQNVTLSCEQNLNHDAMYWYRQDPGQGLRLIYYSQIVNDFQKGDIAEGYSVSREKKESFPLTVTSAQKNPTAFYLCASSFRLTAQETQYFGPGTRLLVL.

This clonotype was recorded many times. CDR3 coding DNA: TGCGCCAGCTGGGAAGGGAGCTCCTACAATGAGCAGTTCTTC. Protein product: CASWEGSSYNEQFF. The chain combines TRBV5-1 with TRBJ2-1; TRBD2 is a possible D gene (5 bases). V shed 7 bases and J shed 0 bases, with 11 bases lying between them. The CDR3 contains 14 residues. Per germline, CDR1 SGHRS and CDR2 YFSETQ.

The table lists this clonotype with many counts. The chain joins TRBV4-1 to TRBJ2-1, with unresolved D. The CDR3 is 11 residues long. CDR1 and CDR2 (germline): MGHRA, YSYEKL. V was shortened by 5 bases and J by 4 bases, with 3 bases between the two germline ends. Here the CDR3 reads CASSFYNEQFF. The CDR3 bases are TGCGCCAGCAGCTTTTACAATGAGCAGTTCTTC.

This chain joins TRBV7-2 and TRBJ2-7; D might be TRBD2 (5 bases). The CDR3 sequence is 12 residues long. Germline CDR1 is SGHTA and CDR2 is FQGNSA. Between the trimmed V and J ends, which lost 8 bases and 0 bases, there was a span of 8 bases. For the CDR3, the DNA is TGTGCCAGCGCAACTAGCTCCTACGAGCAGTACTTC. This translates into CASATSSYEQYF.

There are many counts of this clonotype. J is TRBJ1-6 and V is TRBV6-4; TRBD1 might be the D (5 bases). Looked up from germline, CDR1 is MRHNA and CDR2 is SNTAGT. Trimming removed 0 bases at V and 9 bases at J, with 9 bases between. The CDR3 is 14 residues long. In nucleotides, the CDR3 is TGTGCCAGCAGTGACTCCCAGGGAGGTTCACCCCTCCACTTT. It translates to CASSDSQGGSPLHF.

This clonotype was seen a few times. This rearrangement joins TRBV19 to TRBJ2-7, with D possibly TRBD1 on 6 matching bases. CDR3 length: 13 residues. CDR1 is LNHDA, CDR2 SQIVND, per germline (reference sequence). The germline V and J ends were trimmed by 3 bases and 3 bases, with 9 bases remaining between them. CDR3 loop: CASSIKQGYEQYF. The CDR3 nucleotides are TGTGCCAGTAGTATTAAACAGGGCTACGAGCAGTACTTC.